The clone carrying this T cell receptor (beta chain) was picked up many times. Its antigen is not identified. The same CDR3 is also encoded by other DNA sequences in this sample. The data stem from a study of T cells after posttransplantation cyclophosphamide. Study-wide results and limits: Donor-recipient repertoire similarity was low at 1-2 months, rising over year one. Recipient CMV seropositivity and CMV reactivation strongly tracked TRB clonality.

Some clones are missing from TCRdb's copy, which holds only in-frame ones; the method was immunoSEQ multiplex PCR. Singletons are absent from the sample, which has tens of thousands of clones. This CDR3 region has 14 residues. Per the germline V gene, CDR1 is KGHSH and CDR2 is LQKENI. The germline V and J ends were trimmed by 1 base and 1 base, with 4 bases remaining between them. The related graft donor's blood sample was taken on the day of bone marrow donation. The J gene is TRBJ2-2, the V gene TRBV18; D not certain. This clonotype originated in a man aged 40-49 years in good health, CMV-negative, and a related stem cell transplant donor. The sequenced sample was PBMCs. The CDR3 reads CASSPRQNTGELFF. The DNA of the CDR3 is TGTGCCAGCTCACCACGGCAGAACACCGGGGAGCTGTTTTTT.